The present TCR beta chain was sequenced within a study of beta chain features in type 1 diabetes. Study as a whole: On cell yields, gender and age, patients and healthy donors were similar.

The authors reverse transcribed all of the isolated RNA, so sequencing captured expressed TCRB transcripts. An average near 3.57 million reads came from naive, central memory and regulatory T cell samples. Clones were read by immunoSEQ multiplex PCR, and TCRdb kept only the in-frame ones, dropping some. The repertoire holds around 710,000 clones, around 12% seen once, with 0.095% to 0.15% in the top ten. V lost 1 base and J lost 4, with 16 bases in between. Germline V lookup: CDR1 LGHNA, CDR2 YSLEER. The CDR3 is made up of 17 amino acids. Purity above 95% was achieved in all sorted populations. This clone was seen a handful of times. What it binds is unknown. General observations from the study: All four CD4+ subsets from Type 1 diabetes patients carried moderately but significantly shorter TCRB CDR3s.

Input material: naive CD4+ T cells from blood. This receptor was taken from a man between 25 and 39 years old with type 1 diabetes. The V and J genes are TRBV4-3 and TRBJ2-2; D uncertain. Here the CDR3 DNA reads TGCGCCAGCAGCCAAGGTCCAGGCCCGGCGAGCACCGGGGAGCTGTTTTTT. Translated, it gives CASSQGPGPASTGELFF.